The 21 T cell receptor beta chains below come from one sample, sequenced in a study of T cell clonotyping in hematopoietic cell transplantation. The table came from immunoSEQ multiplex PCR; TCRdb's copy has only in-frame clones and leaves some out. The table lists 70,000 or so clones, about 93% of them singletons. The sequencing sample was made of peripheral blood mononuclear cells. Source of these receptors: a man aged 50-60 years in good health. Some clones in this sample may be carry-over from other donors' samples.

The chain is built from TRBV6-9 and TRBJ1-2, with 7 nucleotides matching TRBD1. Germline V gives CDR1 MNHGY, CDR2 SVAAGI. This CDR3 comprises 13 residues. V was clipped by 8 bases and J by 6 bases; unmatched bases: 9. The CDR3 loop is CASGAGGWNGYTF. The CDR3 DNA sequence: TGTGCCAGCGGGGCAGGGGGATGGAATGGCTACACCTTC.

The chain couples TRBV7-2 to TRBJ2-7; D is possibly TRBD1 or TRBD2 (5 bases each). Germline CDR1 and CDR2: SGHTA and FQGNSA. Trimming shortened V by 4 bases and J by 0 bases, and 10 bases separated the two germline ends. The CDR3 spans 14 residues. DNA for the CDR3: TGTGCCAGCAGCTCCCGGGACGGCTCCTACGAGCAGTACTTC. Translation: CASSSRDGSYEQYF. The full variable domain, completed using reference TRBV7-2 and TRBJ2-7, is GAGVSQSPSNKVTEKGKDVELRCDPISGHTALYWYRQSLGQGLEFLIYFQGNSAPDKSGLPSDRFSAERTGGSVSTLTIQRTQQEDSAVYLCASSSRDGSYEQYFGPGTRLTVT.

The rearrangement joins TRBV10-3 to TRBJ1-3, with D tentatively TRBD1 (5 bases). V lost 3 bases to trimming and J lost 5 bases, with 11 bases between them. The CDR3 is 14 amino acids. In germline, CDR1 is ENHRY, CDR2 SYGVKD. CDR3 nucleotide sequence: TGTGCCATCAGTGAACAGGTCGGCAGAAACACCATATATTTT. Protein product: CAISEQVGRNTIYF.

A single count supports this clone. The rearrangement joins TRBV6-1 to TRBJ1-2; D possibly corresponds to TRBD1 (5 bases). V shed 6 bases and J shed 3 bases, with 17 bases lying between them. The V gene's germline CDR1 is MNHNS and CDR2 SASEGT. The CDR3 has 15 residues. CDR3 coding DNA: TGTGCCAGCAGGCGAAGTCAGCAGGGCGACTATGGCTACACCTTC. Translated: CASRRSQQGDYGYTF.

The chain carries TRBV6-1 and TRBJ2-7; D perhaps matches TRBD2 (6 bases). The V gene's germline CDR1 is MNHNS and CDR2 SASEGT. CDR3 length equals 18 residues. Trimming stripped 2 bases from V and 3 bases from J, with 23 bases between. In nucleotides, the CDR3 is TGTGCCAGCAGTGAATTTTCCTTCGGGGGAGTACGCCACTACGAGCAGTACTTC. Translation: CASSEFSFGGVRHYEQYF.

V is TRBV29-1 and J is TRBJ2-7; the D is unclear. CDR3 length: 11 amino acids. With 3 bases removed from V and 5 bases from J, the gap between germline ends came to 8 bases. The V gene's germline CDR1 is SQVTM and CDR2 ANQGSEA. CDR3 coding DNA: TGCAGCGTTGATCTGGGCCACGAGCAGTACTTC. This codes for CSVDLGHEQYF.

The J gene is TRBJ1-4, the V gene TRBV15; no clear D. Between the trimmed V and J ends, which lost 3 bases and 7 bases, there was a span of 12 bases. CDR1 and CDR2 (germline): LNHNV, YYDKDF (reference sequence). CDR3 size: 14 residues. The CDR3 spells CATSSPQRGEKLFF. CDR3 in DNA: TGTGCCACCAGCAGCCCACAAAGAGGTGAAAAACTGTTTTTT.

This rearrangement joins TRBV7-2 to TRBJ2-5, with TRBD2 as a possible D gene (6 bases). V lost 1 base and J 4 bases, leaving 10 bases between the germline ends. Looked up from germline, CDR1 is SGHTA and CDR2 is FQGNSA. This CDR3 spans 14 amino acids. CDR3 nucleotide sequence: TGTGCCAGCAGCTTAGGGACTACGGGAGAGACCCAGTACTTC. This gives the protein CASSLGTTGETQYF.

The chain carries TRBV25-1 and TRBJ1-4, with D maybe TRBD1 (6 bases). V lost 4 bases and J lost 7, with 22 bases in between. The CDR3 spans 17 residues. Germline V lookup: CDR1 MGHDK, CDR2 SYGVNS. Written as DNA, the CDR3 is TGTGCCAGCAGTGTTCGGAACATCCTTAGGGGGAGTGAAAAACTGTTTTTT. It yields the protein CASSVRNILRGSEKLFF.

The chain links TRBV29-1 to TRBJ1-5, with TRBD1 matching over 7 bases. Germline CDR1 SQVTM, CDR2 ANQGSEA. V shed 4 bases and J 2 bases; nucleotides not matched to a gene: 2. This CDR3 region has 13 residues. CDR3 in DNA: TGCAGCGTTGGAGGGACAGGCAATCAGCCCCAGCATTTT. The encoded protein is CSVGGTGNQPQHF. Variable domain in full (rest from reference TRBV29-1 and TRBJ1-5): SAVISQKPSRDICQRGTSLTIQCQVDSQVTMMFWYRQQPGQSLTLIATANQGSEATYESGFVIDKFPISRPNLTFSTLTVSNMSPEDSSIYLCSVGGTGNQPQHFGDGTRLSIL.

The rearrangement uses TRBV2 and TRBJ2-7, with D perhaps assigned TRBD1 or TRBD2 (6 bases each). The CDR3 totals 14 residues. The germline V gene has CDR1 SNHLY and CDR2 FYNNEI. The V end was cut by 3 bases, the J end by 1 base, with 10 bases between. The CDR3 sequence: CASSEAGTSYEQYF. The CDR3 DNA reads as TGTGCCAGCAGTGAGGCGGGGACATCCTACGAGCAGTACTTC.

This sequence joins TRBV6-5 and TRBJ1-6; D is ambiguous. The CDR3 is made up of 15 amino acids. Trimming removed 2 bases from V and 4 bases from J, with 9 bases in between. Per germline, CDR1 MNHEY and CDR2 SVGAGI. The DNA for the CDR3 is TGTGCCAGCAGTTACGCTTCAGATTATAATTCACCCCTCCACTTT. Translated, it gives CASSYASDYNSPLHF.

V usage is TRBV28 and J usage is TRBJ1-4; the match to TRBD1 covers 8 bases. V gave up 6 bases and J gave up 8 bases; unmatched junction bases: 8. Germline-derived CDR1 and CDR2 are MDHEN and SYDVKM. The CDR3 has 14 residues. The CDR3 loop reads CASRTGGLAEKLFF. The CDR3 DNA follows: TGTGCCAGCAGAACAGGGGGGTTAGCGGAAAAACTGTTTTTT.

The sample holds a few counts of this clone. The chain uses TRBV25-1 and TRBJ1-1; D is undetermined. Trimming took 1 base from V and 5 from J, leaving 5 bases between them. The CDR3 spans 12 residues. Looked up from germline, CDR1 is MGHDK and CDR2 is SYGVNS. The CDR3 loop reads CASSELGTEAFF. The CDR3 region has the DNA TGTGCCAGCAGTGAATTGGGAACTGAAGCTTTCTTT.

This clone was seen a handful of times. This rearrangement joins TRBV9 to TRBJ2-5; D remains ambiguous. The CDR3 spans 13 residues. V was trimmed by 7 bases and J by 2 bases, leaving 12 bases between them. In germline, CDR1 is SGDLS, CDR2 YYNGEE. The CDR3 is CASSIGEQETQYF. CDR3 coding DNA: TGTGCCAGCTCGATTGGGGAACAAGAGACCCAGTACTTC. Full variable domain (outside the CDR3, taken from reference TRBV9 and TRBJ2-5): DSGVTQTPKHLITATGQRVTLRCSPRSGDLSVYWYQQSLDQGLQFLIQYYNGEERAKGNILERFSAQQFPDLHSELNLSSLELGDSALYFCASSIGEQETQYFGPGTRLLVL.

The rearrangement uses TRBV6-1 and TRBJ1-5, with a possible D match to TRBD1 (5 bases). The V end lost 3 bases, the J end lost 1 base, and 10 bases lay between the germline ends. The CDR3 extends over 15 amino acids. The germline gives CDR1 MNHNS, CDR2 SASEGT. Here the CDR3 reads CASSEWEGSNQPQHF. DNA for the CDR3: TGTGCCAGCAGTGAGTGGGAGGGGAGCAATCAGCCCCAGCATTTT.

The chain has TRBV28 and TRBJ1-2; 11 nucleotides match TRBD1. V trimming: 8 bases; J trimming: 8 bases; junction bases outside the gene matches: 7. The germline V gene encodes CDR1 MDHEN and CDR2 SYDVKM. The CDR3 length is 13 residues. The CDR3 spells CASGKDRGLGYTF. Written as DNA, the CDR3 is TGTGCCAGCGGGAAGGACAGGGGGCTCGGCTACACCTTC.

The CDR3: CASTPKVGPYNEQFF. Here the CDR3 DNA reads TGTGCCAGCACCCCGAAGGTAGGCCCCTACAATGAGCAGTTCTTC. The chain employs TRBV6-9 and TRBJ2-1; D is uncertain. This CDR3 spans 15 amino acids. V lost 7 bases to trimming and J lost 2 bases, with 15 bases between them. Germline values: CDR1 MNHGY, CDR2 SVAAGI.

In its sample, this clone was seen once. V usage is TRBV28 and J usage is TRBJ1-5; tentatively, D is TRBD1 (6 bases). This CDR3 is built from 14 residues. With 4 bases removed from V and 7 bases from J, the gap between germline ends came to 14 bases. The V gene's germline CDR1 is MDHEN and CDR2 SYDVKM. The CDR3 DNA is TGTGCCAGCAGTTCAGAGGGGGTGCGACAGCCCCAGCATTTT. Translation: CASSSEGVRQPQHF. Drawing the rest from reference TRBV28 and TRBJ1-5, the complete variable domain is DVKVTQSSRYLVKRTGEKVFLECVQDMDHENMFWYRQDPGLGLRLIYFSYDVKMKEKGDIPEGYSVSREKKERFSLILESASTNQTSMYLCASSSEGVRQPQHFGDGTRLSIL.

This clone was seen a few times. The CDR3 DNA reads TGCGCCAGCAGCCAAGCGGGACAGGGGACGTCACCCCTCCACTTT. As protein: CASSQAGQGTSPLHF. The chain is built from TRBV4-1 and TRBJ1-6, with TRBD1 identical over 10 bases. Losses at the gene ends were 1 base for V and 10 bases for J; bases not matched to a gene: 4. This CDR3 spans 15 amino acids. Germline V gene sequence: CDR1 MGHRA, CDR2 YSYEKL.

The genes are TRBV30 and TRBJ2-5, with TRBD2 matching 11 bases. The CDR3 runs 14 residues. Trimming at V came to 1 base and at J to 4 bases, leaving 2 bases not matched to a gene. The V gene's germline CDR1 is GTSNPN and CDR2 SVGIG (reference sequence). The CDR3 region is CAWSEGTSGETQYF. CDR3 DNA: TGTGCCTGGAGTGAGGGGACTAGCGGAGAGACCCAGTACTTC. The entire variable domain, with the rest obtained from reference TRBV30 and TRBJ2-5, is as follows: SQTIHQWPATLVQPVGSPLSLECTVEGTSNPNLYWYRQAAGRGLQLLFYSVGIGQISSEVPQNLSASRPQDRQFILSSKKLLLSDSGFYLCAWSEGTSGETQYFGPGTRLLVL.